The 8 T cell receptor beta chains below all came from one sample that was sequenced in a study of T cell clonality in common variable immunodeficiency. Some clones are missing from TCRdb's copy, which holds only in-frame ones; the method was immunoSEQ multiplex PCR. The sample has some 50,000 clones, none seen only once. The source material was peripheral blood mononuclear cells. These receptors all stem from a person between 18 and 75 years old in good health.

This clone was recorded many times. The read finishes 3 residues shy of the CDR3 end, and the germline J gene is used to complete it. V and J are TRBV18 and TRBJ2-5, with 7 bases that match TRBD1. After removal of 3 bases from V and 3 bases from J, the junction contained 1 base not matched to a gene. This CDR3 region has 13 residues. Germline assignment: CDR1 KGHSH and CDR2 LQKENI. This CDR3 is CASSPGQKETQYF. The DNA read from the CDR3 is TGTGCCAGCTCACCGGGACAGAAAGAGACC.

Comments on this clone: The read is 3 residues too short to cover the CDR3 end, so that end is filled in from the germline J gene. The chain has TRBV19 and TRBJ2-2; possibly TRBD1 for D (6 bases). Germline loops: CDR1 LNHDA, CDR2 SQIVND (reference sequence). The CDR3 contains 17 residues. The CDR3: CASSRWQGLATNEKLFF. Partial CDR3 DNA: TGTGCCAGTAGTAGGTGGCAGGGGTTAGCAACTAATGAAAAG.

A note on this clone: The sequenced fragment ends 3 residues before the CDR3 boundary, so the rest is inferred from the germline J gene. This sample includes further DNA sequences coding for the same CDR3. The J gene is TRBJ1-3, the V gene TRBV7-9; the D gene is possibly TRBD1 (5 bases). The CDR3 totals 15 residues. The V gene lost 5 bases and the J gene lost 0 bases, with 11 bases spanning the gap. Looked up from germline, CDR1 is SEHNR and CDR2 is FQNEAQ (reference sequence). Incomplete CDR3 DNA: TGTGCCAGCAGCCCAGGGTTCCTCTCTGGAAACACC. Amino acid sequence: CASSPGFLSGNT. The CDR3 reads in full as CASSPGFLSGNTIYF.

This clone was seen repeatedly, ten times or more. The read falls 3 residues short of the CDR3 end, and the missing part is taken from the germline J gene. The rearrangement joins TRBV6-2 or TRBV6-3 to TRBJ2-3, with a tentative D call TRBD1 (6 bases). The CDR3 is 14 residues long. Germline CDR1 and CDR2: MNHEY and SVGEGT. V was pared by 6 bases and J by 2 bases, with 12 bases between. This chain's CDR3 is CASRNRVTTDTQYF. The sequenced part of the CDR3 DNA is TGTGCCAGCAGAAACAGGGTTACCACAGATACG.

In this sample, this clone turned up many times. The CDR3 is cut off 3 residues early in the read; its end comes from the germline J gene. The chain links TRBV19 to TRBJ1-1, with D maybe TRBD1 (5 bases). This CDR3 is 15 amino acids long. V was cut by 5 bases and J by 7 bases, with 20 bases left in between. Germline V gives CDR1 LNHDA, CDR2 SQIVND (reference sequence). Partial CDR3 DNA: TGTGCCAGTAGTTACAACCGACAGCGAAATAATGAA. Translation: CASSYNRQRNNE. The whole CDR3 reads CASSYNRQRNNEAFF.

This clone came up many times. The CDR3 reads CASSLAGAPTGELFF. The sequenced CDR3 bases are TGTGCCAGCAGCTTGGCAGGGGCCCCCACCGGGGAG. V gene TRBV7-3 combines with J gene TRBJ2-2, with D possibly TRBD1 on 6 matching bases. The read ends 3 residues before the CDR3 terminus; that terminus is restored from the germline J gene. V gave up 3 bases and J gave up 4 bases, with 12 bases separating them. The CDR3 runs 15 residues. CDR1 SGHTA and CDR2 FQGTGA come from the germline V gene.

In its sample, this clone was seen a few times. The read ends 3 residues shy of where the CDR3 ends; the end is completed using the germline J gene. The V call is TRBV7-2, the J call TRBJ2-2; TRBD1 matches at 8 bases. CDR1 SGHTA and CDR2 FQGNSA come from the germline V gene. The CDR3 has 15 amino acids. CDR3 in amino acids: CASSLRTGPGEKLFF. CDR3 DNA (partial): TGTGCCAGCAGCCTACGGACAGGGCCGGGTGAAAAG. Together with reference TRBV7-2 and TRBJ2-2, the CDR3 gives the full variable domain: GAGVSQSPSNKVTEKGKDVELRCDPISGHTALYWYRQSLGQGLEFLIYFQGNSAPDKSGLPSDRFSAERTGGSVSTLTIQRTQQEDSAVYLCASSLRTGPGEKLFFGEGSRLTVL.

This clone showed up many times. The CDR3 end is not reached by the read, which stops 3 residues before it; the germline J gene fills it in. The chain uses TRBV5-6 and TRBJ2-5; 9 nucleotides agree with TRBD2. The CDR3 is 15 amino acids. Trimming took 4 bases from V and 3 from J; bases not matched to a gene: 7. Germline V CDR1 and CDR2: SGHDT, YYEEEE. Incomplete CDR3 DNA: TGTGCCAGCAGCCGGCTTATAGCGGGGGAAGAGACC. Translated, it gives CASSRLIAGEET. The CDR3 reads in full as CASSRLIAGEETQYF.